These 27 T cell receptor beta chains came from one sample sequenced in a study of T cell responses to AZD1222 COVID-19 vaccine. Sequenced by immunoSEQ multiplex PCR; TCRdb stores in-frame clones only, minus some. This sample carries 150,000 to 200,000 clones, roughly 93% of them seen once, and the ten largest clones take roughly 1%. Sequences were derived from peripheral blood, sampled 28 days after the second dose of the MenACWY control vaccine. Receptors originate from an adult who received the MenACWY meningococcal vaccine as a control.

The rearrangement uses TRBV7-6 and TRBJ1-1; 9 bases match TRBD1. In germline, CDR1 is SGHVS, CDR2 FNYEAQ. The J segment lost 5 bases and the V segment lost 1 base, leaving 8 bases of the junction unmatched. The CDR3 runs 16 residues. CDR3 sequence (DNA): TGTGCCAGCAGCTTAGGGACAGGGGTGCGTTGGACTGAAGCTTTCTTT. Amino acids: CASSLGTGVRWTEAFF.

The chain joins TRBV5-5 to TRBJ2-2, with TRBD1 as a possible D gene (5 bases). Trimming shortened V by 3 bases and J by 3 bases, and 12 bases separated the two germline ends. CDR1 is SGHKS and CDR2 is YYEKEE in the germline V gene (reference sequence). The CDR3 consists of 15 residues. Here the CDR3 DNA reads TGTGCCAGCAGCTGGGGCAGTTTCGACACCGGGGAGCTGTTTTTT. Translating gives CASSWGSFDTGELFF.

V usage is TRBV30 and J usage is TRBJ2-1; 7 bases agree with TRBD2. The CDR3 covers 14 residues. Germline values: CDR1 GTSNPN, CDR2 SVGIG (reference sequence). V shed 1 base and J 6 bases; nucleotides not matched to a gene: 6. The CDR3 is CAWSEVAGGNEQFF. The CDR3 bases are TGTGCCTGGAGTGAAGTAGCGGGCGGCAATGAGCAGTTCTTC.

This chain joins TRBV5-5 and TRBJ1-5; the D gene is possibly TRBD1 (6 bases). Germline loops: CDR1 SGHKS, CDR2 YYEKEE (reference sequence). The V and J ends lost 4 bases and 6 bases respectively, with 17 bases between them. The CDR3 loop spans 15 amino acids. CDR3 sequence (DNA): TGTGCCAGCAGCCCAGAGGGGGTATTCACTCAGCCCCAGCATTTT. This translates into CASSPEGVFTQPQHF.

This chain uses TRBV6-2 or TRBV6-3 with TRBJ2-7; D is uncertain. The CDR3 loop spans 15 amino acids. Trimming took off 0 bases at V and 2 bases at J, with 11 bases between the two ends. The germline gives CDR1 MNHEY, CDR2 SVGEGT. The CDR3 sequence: CASSYSSRAAYEQYF. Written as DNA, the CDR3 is TGTGCCAGCAGTTACTCGAGTCGGGCCGCCTACGAGCAGTACTTC.

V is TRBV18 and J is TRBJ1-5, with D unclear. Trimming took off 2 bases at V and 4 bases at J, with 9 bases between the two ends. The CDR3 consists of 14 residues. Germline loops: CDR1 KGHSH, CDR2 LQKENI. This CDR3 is CASSPGYGNQPQHF. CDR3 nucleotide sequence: TGTGCCAGCTCACCAGGGTATGGAAATCAGCCCCAGCATTTT.

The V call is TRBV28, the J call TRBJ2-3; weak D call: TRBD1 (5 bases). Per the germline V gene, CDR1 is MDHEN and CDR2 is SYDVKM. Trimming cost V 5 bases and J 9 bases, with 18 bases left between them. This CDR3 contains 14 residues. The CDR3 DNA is TGTGCCAGCAGTGCAGGGTGGCAGGTCGAGACGCAGTATTTT. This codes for CASSAGWQVETQYF.

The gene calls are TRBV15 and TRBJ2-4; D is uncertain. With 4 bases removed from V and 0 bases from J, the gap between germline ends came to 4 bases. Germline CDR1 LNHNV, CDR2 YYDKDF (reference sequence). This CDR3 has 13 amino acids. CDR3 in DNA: TGTGCCACCAGCACCATAGCCAAAAACATTCAGTACTTC. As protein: CATSTIAKNIQYF. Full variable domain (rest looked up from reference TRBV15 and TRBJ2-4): DAMVIQNPRYQVTQFGKPVTLSCSQTLNHNVMYWYQQKSSQAPKLLFHYYDKDFNNEADTPDNFQSRRPNTSFCFLDIRSPGLGDTAMYLCATSTIAKNIQYFGAGTRLSVL.

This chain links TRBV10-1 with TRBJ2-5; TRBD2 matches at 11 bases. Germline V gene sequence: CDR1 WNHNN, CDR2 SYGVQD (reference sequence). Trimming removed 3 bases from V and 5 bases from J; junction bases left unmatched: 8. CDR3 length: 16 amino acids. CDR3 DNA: TGCGCCAGCAGTGACCCCGGGACTAGCGGTTTGGAGACCCAGTACTTC. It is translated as CASSDPGTSGLETQYF.

In DNA form, the CDR3 reads TGTGCCAGCAGCCGATTTGGGACATCAGATCTTAGCACAGATACGCAGTATTTT. This encodes CASSRFGTSDLSTDTQYF. The chain carries TRBV5-6 and TRBJ2-3; tentative D call: TRBD1 (6 bases). Trimming removed 4 bases from V and 0 bases from J, with 21 bases in between. Germline CDR1 and CDR2: SGHDT and YYEEEE. The CDR3 totals 18 residues.

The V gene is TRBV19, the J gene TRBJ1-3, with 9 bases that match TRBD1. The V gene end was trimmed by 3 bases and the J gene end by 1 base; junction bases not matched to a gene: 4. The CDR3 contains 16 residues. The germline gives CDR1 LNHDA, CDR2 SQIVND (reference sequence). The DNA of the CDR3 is TGTGCCAGTAGTATGTTACAGGGGGCATCTGGAAACACCATATATTTT. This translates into CASSMLQGASGNTIYF.

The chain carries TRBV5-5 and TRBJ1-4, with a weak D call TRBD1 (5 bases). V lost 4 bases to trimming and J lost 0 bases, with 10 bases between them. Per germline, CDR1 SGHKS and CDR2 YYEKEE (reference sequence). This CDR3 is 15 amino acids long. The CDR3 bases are TGTGCCAGCAGCCTTGGACATGCAACTAATGAAAAACTGTTTTTT. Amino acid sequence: CASSLGHATNEKLFF.

The CDR3 protein is CASSQLSFRTANTEAFF. The DNA for the CDR3 is TGTGCCAGCAGCCAACTAAGTTTCCGGACAGCGAACACTGAAGCTTTCTTT. J is TRBJ1-1 and V is TRBV3-1 (or the pseudogene TRBV3-2); perhaps TRBD1 as D (6 bases). The CDR3 loop spans 17 amino acids. V was shortened by 2 bases and J by 1 base, with 17 bases between the two germline ends. From germline, CDR1 is LGHDT and CDR2 YNNKEL (reference sequence).

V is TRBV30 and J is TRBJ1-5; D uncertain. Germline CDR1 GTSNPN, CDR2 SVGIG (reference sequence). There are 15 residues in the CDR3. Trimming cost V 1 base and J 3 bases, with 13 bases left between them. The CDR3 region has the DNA TGTGCCTGGAGTGAAGGATCCCCCTTCAATCAGCCCCAGCATTTT. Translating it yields CAWSEGSPFNQPQHF.

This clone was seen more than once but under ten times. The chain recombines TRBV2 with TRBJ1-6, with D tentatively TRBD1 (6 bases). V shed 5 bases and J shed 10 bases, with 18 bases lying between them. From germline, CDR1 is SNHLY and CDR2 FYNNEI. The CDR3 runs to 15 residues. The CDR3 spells CASSLARGFGSPLHF. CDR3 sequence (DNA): TGTGCCAGCAGTTTGGCCAGGGGCTTCGGATCACCCCTCCACTTT.

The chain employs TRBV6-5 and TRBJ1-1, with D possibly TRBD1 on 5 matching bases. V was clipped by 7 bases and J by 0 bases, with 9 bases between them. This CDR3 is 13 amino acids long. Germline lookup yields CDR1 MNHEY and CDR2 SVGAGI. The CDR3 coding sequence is TGTGCCAGCAACCCACAGGTGAACACTGAAGCTTTCTTT. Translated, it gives CASNPQVNTEAFF.

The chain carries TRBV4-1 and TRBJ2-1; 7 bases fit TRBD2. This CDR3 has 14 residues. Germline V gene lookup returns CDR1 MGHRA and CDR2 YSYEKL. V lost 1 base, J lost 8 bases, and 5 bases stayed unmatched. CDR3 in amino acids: CASSQVGGIYEQFF. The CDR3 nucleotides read TGCGCCAGCAGCCAAGTGGGAGGGATCTATGAGCAGTTCTTC.

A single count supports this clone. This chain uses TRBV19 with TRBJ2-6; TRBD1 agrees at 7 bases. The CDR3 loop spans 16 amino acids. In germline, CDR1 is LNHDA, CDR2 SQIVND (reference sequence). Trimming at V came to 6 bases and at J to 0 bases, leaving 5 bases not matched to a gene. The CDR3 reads CASRDRSSSGANVLTF. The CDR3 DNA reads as TGTGCCAGTAGGGACAGGTCTAGCTCTGGGGCCAACGTCCTGACTTTC.

DNA of the CDR3: TGTGCCAGCAGCGCCGACTCTGGAAACACCATATATTTT. Amino acids: CASSADSGNTIYF. This chain joins TRBV9 and TRBJ1-3; D not resolved. The V and J ends lost 3 bases and 0 bases respectively, with 4 bases between them. Germline assignment: CDR1 SGDLS and CDR2 YYNGEE. The CDR3 covers 13 residues.

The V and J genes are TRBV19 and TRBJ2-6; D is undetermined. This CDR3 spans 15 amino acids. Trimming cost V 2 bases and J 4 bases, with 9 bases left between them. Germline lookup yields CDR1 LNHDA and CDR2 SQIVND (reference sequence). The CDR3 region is CASSIQLTGANVLTF. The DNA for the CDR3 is TGTGCCAGTAGTATACAACTTACCGGGGCCAACGTCCTGACTTTC.

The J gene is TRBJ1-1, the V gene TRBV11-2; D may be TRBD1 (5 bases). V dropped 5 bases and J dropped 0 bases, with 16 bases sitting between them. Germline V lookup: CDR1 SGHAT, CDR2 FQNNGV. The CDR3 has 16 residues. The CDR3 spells CASSPETVGMNTEAFF. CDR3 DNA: TGTGCCAGCAGCCCAGAGACAGTTGGCATGAACACTGAAGCTTTCTTT.

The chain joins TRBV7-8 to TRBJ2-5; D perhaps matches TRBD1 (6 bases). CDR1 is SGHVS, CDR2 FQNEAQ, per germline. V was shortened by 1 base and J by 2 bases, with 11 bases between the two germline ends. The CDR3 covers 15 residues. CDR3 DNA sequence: TGTGCCAGCAGCTTAGTACACGGACAGCAAGAGACCCAGTACTTC. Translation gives CASSLVHGQQETQYF.

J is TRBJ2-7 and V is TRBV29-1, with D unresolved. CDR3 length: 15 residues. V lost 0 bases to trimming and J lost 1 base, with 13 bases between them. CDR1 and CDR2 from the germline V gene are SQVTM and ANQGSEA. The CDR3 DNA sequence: TGCAGCGTTGAAGATTGGGGAACACGATCCTACGAGCAGTACTTC. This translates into CSVEDWGTRSYEQYF.

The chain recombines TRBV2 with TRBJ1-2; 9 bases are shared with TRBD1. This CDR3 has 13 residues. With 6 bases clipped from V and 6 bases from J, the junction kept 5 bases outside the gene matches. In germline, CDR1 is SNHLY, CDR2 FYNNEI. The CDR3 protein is CASSEGQGDGYTF. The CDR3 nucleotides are TGTGCCAGCAGCGAGGGACAGGGAGATGGCTACACCTTC.

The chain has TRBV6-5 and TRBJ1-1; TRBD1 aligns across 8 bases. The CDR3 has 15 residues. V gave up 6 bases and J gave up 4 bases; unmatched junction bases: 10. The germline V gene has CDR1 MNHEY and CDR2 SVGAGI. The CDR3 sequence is CASSADGQGLTEAFF. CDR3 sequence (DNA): TGTGCCAGCAGCGCCGATGGACAGGGCCTCACTGAAGCTTTCTTT.

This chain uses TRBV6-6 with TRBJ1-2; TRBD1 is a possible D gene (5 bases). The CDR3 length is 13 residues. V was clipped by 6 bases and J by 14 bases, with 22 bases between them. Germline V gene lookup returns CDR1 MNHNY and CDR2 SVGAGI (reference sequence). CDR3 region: CASRHLRDSEGTF. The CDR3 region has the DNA TGTGCCAGCAGGCATCTCCGGGACTCCGAAGGAACCTTC.

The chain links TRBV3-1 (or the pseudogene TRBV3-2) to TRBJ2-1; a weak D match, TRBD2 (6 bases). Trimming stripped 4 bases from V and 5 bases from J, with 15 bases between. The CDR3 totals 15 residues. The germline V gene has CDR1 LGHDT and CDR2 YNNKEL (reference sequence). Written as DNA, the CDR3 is TGTGCCAGCAGCCGTAGCGGTGGGAGGCACAATGAGCAGTTCTTC. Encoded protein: CASSRSGGRHNEQFF.